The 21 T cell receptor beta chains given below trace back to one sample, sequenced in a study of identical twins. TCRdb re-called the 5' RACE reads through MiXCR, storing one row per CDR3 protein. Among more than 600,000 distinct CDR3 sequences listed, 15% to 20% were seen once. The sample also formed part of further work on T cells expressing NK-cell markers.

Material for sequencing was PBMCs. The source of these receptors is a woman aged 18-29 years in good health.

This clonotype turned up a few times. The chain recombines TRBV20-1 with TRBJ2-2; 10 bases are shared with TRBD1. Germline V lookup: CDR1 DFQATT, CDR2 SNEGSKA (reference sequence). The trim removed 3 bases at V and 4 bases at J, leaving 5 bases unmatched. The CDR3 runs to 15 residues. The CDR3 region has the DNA TGCAGTGCTAGTCCAAGGGACAGGGGCACCGGGGAGCTGTTTTTT. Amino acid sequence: CSASPRDRGTGELFF.

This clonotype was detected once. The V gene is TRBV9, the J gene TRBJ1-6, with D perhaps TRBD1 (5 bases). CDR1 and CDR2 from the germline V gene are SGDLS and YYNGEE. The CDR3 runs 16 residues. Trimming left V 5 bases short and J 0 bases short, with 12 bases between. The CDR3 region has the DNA TGTGCCAGCAGGCCGGGACGGAGCTCCTATAATTCACCCCTCCACTTT. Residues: CASRPGRSSYNSPLHF.

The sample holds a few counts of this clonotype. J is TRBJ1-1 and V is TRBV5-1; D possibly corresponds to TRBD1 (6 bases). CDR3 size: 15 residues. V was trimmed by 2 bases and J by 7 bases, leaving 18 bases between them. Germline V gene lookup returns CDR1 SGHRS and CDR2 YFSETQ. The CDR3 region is CASSFSGQLGDEAFF. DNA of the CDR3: TGCGCCAGCAGCTTCAGTGGACAGCTGGGAGATGAAGCTTTCTTT.

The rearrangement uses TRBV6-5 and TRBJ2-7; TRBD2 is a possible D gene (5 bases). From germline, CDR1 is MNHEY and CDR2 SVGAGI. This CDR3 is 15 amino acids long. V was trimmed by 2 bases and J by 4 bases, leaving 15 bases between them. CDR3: CASSYKPGFYYEQYF. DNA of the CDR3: TGTGCCAGCAGTTACAAACCGGGGTTTTATTACGAGCAGTACTTC.

The CDR3 is CASSLIPTVNTEAFF. As DNA, the CDR3 is TGTGCCAGCAGCTTAATCCCGACAGTGAACACTGAAGCTTTCTTT. The chain is built from TRBV7-9 and TRBJ1-1, with TRBD1 as a possible D gene (5 bases). This CDR3 spans 15 amino acids. Germline V CDR1 and CDR2: SEHNR, FQNEAQ (reference sequence). Trimming stripped 2 bases from V and 0 bases from J, with 10 bases between.

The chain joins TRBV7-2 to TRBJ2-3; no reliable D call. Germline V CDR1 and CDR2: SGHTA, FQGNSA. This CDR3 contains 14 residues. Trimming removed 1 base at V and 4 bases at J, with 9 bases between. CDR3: CASSLEWRADTQYF. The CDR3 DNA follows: TGTGCCAGCAGCTTAGAGTGGCGCGCAGATACGCAGTATTTT.

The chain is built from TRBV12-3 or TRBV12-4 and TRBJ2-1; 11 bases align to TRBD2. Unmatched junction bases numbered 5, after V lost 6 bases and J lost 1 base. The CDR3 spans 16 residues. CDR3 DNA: TGTGCCAGCAGACCCGCTAGCGGGAGGTCCTACAATGAGCAGTTCTTC. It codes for CASRPASGRSYNEQFF.

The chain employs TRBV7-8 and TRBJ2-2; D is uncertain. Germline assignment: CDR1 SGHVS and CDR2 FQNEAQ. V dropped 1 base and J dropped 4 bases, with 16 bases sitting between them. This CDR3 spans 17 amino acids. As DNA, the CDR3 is TGTGCCAGCAGCTTAGTTTCGAGGCGGCGTGGCACCGGGGAGCTGTTTTTT. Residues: CASSLVSRRRGTGELFF. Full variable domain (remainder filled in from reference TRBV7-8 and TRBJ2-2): GAGVSQSPRYKVAKRGQDVALRCDPISGHVSLFWYQQALGQGPEFLTYFQNEAQLDKSGLPSDRFFAERPEGSVSTLKIQRTQQEDSAVYLCASSLVSRRRGTGELFFGEGSRLTVL.

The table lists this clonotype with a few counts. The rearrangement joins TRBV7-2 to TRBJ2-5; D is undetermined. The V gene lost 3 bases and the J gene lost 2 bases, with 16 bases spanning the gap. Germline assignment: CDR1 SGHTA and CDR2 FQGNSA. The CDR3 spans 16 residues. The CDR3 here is CASSFRLGYGQETQYF. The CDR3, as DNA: TGTGCCAGCAGCTTTAGACTCGGGTATGGACAAGAGACCCAGTACTTC.

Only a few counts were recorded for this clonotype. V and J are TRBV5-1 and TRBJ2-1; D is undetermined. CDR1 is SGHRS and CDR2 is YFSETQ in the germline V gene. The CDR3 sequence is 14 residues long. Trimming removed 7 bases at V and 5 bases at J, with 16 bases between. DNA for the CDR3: TGCGCCAGCGGTCGGCTCGGGTTTGACAATGAGCAGTTCTTC. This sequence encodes CASGRLGFDNEQFF. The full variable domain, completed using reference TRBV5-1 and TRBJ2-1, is KAGVTQTPRYLIKTRGQQVTLSCSPISGHRSVSWYQQTPGQGLQFLFEYFSETQRNKGNFPGRFSGRQFSNSRSEMNVSTLELGDSALYLCASGRLGFDNEQFFGPGTRLTVL.

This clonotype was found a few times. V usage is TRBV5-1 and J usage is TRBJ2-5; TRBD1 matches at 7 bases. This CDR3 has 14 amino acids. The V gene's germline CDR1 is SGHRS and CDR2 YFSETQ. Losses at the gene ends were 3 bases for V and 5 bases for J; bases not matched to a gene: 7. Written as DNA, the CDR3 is TGCGCCAGCAGCTACTCAGGGGGACGGGAGACCCAGTACTTC. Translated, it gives CASSYSGGRETQYF.

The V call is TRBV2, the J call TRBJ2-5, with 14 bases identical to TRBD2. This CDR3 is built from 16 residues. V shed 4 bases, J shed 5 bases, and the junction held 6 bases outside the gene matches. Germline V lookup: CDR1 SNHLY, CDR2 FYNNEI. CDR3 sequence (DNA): TGTGCCAGCAGTGTAGGGACTAGCGGGGGACGGGAGACCCAGTACTTC. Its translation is CASSVGTSGGRETQYF.

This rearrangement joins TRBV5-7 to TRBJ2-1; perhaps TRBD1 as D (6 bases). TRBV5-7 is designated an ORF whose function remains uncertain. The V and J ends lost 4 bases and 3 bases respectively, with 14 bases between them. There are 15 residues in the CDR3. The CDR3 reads CASSLGHFDYNEQFF. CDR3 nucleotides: TGTGCCAGCAGCCTGGGACATTTCGACTACAATGAGCAGTTCTTC.

The CDR3 nucleotides are TGCAGTGCTAAGTCCGGGGGGCCTGTGCTTACGCAGTATTTT. This gives the protein CSAKSGGPVLTQYF. The chain carries TRBV20-1 and TRBJ2-3; possibly TRBD2 for D (7 bases). Germline CDR1 DFQATT, CDR2 SNEGSKA (reference sequence). The ends were cut back, 4 bases at V and 8 bases at J, with 19 bases in the middle. There are 14 residues in the CDR3.

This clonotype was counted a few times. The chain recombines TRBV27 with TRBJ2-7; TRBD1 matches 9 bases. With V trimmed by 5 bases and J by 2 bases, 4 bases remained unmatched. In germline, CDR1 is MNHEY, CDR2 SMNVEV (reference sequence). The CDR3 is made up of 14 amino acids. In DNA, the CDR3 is TGTGCCAGCAGTATAAGGACAGGGGCCTACGAGCAGTACTTC. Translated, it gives CASSIRTGAYEQYF.

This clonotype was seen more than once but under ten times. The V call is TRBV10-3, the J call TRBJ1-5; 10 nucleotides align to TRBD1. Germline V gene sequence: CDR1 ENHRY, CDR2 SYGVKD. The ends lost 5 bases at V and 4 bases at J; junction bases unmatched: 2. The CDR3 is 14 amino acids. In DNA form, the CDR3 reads TGTGCCATCAGTACGGGACAGGGGAATCAGCCCCAGCATTTT. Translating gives CAISTGQGNQPQHF.

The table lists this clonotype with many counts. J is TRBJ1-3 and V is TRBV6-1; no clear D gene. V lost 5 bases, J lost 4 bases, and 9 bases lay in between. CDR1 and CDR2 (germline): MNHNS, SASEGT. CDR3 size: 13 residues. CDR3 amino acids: CASSPVGGNTIYF. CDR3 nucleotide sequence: TGTGCCAGCAGTCCAGTGGGAGGAAACACCATATATTTT.

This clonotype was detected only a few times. The CDR3 region has the DNA TGTGCCAGCAGCCAAAGGGCTAGCGGGGGGAGCCAAGAGACCCAGTACTTC. As protein: CASSQRASGGSQETQYF. The V call is TRBV4-2, the J call TRBJ2-5; TRBD2 aligns across 11 bases. V gave up 2 bases and J gave up 1 base; unmatched junction bases: 6. The CDR3 consists of 17 residues. CDR1 LGHNA and CDR2 YNFKEQ come from the germline V gene.

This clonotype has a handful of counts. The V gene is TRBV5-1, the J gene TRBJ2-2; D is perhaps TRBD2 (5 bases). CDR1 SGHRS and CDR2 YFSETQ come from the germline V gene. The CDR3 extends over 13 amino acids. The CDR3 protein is CAGSPRVMGELFF. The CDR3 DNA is TGCGCAGGGAGCCCGAGGGTCATGGGGGAGCTGTTTTTT.

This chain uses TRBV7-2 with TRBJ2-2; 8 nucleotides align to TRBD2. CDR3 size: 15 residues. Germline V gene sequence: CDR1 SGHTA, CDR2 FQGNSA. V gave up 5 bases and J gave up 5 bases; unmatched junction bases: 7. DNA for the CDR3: TGTGCCAGCAGCAACGGGAGGGCCAGAACCGGGGAGCTGTTTTTT. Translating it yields CASSNGRARTGELFF. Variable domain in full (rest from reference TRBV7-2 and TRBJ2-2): GAGVSQSPSNKVTEKGKDVELRCDPISGHTALYWYRQSLGQGLEFLIYFQGNSAPDKSGLPSDRFSAERTGGSVSTLTIQRTQQEDSAVYLCASSNGRARTGELFFGEGSRLTVL.

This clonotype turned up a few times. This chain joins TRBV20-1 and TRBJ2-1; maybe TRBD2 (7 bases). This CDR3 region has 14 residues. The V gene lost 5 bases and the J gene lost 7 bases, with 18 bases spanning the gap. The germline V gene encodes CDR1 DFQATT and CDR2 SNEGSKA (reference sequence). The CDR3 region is CSARRGGGRNEQFF. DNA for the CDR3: TGCAGTGCTCGGAGGGGGGGGGGCAGGAATGAGCAGTTCTTC.